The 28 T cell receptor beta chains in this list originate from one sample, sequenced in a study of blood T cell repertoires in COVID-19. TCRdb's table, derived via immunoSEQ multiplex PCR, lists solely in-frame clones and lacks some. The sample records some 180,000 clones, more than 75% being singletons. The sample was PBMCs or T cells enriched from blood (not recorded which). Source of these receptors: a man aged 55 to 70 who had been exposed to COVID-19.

CDR3 sequence (DNA): TGTGCCAGCAGCGCGACAGGGGCGGGAGAGACCCAGTACTTC. Protein: CASSATGAGETQYF. The genes are TRBV9 and TRBJ2-5; 8 bases align to TRBD1. The CDR3 has 14 amino acids. In germline, CDR1 is SGDLS, CDR2 YYNGEE. V gave up 3 bases and J gave up 4 bases; unmatched junction bases: 5.

CDR3 region: CASSLGTTHRWYF. DNA of the CDR3: TGTGCCAGCAGCTTAGGGACTACCCACCGGTGGTATTTT. V gene TRBV7-2 combines with J gene TRBJ2-3; D may be TRBD2 (6 bases). The CDR3 loop spans 13 amino acids. Germline CDR1 and CDR2: SGHTA and FQGNSA. Trimming cost V 1 base and J 14 bases, with 16 bases left between them.

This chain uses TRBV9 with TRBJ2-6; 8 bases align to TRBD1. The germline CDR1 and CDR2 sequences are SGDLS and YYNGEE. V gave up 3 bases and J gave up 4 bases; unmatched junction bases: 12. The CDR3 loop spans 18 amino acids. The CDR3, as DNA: TGTGCCAGCAGCGGAAGGACAGGGAGTTTGGGAGGGGCCAACGTCCTGACTTTC. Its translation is CASSGRTGSLGGANVLTF.

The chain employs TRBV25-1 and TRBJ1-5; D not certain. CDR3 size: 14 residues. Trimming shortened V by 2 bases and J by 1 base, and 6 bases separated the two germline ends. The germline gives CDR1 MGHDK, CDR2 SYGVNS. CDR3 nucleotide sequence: TGTGCCAGCAGTGAAGGCGGGAGCAATCAGCCCCAGCATTTT. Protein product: CASSEGGSNQPQHF.

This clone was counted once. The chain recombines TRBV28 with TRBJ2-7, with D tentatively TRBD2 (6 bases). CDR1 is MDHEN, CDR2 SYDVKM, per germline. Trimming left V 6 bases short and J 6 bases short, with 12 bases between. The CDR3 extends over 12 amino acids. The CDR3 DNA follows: TGTGCCAGCAGGGGCGGGGCGTTCGAGCAGTACTTC. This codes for CASRGGAFEQYF.

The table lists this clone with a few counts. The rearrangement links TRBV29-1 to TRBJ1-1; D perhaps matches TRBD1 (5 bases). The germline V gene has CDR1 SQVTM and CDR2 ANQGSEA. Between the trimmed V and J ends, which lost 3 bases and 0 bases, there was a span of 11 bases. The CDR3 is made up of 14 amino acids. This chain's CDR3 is CSVDVTAMNTEAFF. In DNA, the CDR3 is TGCAGCGTTGATGTGACAGCCATGAACACTGAAGCTTTCTTT.

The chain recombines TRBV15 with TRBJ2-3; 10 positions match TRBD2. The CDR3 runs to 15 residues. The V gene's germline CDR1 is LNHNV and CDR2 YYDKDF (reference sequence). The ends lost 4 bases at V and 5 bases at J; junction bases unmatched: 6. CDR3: CATSIPLAGVDTQYF. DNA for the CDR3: TGTGCCACCAGCATCCCGCTAGCGGGAGTAGATACGCAGTATTTT.

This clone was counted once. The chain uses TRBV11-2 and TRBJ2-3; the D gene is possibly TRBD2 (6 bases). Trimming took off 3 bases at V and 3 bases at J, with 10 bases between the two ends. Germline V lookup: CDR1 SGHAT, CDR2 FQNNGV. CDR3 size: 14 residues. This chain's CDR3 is CASSLALATDTQYF. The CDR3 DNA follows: TGTGCCAGCAGCTTGGCACTAGCTACAGATACGCAGTATTTT.

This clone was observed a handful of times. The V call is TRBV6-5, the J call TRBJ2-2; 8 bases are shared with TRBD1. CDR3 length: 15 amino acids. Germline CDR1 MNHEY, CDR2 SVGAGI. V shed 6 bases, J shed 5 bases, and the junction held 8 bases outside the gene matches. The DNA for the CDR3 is TGTGCCAGCAGACCCGACAGGGGCGGAACCGGGGAGCTGTTTTTT. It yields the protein CASRPDRGGTGELFF.

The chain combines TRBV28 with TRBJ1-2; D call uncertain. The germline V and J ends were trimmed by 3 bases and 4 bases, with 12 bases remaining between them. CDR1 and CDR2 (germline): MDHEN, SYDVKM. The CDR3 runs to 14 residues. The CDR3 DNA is TGTGCCAGCAGTTTGACAAGGCCGCCCTATGGCTACACCTTC. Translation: CASSLTRPPYGYTF.

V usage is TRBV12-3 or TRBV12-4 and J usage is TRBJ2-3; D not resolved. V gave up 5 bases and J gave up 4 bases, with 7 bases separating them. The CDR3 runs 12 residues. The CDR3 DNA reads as TGTGCCAGCAGTCCGTACTCAGATACGCAGTATTTT. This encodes CASSPYSDTQYF.

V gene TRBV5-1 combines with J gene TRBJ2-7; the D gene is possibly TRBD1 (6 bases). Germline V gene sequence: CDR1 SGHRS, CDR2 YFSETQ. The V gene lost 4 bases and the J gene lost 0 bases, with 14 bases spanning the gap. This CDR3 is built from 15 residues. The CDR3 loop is CASSPRQASSYEQYF. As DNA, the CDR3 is TGCGCCAGCAGCCCCCGACAGGCAAGCTCCTACGAGCAGTACTTC.

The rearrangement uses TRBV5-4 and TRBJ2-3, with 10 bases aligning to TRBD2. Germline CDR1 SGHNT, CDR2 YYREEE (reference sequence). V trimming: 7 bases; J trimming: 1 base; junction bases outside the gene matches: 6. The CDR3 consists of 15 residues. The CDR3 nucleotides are TGTGCCAGCCTAAACCTAGCGGGAGGCACAGATACGCAGTATTTT. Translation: CASLNLAGGTDTQYF.

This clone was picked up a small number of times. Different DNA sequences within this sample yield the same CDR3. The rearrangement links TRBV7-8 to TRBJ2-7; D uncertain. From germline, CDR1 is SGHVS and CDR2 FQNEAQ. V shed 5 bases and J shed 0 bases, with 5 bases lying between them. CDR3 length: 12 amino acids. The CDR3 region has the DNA TGTGCCAGCAGCCCCAGCTCCTACGAGCAGTACTTC. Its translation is CASSPSSYEQYF.

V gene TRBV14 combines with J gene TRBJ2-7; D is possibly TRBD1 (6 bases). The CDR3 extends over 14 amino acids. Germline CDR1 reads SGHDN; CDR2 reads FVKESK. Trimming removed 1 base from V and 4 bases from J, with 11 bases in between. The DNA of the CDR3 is TGTGCCAGCAGCCAAGTTACCAGGGGTTACGAGCAGTACTTC. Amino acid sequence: CASSQVTRGYEQYF.

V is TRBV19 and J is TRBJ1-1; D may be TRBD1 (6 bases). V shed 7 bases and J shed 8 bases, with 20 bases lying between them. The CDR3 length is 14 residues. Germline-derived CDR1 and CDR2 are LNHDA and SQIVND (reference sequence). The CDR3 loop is CASTSRPDRTEAFF. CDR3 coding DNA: TGTGCCAGTACCAGCCGCCCTGACAGGACCGAAGCTTTCTTT.

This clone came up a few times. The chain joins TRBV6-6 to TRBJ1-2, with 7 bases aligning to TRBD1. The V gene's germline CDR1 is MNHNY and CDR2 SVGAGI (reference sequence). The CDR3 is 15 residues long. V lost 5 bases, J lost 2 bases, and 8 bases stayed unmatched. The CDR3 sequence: CASSANRGLNYGYTF. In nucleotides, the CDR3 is TGTGCCAGCAGTGCCAACAGGGGCCTCAACTATGGCTACACCTTC.

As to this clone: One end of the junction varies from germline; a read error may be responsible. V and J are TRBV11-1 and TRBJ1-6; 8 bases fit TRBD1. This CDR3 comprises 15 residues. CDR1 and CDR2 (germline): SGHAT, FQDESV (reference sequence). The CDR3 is CACSEGTGGNSPLHF. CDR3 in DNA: TGTGCCTGCAGCGAAGGTACAGGGGGAAATTCACCCCTCCACTTT.

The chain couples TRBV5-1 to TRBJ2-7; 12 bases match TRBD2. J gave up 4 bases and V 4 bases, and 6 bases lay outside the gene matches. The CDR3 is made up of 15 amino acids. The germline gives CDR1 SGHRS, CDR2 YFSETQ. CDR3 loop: CASSPSTSGSYEQYF. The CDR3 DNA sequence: TGCGCCAGCAGCCCTTCGACTAGCGGGAGTTACGAGCAGTACTTC.

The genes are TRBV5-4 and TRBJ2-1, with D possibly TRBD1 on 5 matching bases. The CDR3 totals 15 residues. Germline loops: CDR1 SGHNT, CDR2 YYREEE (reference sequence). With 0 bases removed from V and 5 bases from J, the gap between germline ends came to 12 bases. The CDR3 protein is CASSLGQPSNNEQFF. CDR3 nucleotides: TGTGCCAGCAGCTTGGGACAGCCTTCTAACAATGAGCAGTTCTTC.

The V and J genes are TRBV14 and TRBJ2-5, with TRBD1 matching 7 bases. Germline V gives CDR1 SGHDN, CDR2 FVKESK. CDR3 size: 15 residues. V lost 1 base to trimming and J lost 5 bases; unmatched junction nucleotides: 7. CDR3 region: CASSQGATGWETQYF. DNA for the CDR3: TGTGCCAGCAGCCAAGGAGCGACAGGGTGGGAGACCCAGTACTTC.

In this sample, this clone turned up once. The chain's CDR3 is CASSPYLNGNTIYF. CDR3 sequence (DNA): TGTGCCAGCTCACCGTACTTAAACGGAAACACCATATATTTT. The chain has TRBV18 and TRBJ1-3; D is unclear. Per the germline V gene, CDR1 is KGHSH and CDR2 is LQKENI. V was pared by 3 bases and J by 4 bases, with 10 bases between. The CDR3 length is 14 residues.

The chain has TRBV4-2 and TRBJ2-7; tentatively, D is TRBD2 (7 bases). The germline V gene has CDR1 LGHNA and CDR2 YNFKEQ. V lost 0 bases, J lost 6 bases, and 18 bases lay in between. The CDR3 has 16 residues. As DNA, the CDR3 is TGTGCCAGCAGCCAAGATCCGGAGGGAGGGGGGGGCGAGCAGTACTTC. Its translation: CASSQDPEGGGGEQYF.

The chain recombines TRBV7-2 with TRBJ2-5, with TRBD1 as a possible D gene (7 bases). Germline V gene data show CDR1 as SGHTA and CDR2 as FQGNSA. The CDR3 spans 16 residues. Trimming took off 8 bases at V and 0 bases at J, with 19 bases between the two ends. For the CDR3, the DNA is TGTGCCAGCGTAAAAGACAGGGACTCCCACCAAGAGACCCAGTACTTC. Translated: CASVKDRDSHQETQYF.

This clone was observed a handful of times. The DNA for the CDR3 is TGTGCCAGCAGCTTAGTTTCTGGGAAAGGGGGCTCTGGAAACACCATATATTTT. Amino acids: CASSLVSGKGGSGNTIYF. The V gene is TRBV7-8, the J gene TRBJ1-3, with D perhaps matching TRBD1 (6 bases). Germline CDR1 SGHVS, CDR2 FQNEAQ. This CDR3 is built from 18 residues. V lost 1 base and J lost 0, with 16 bases in between. Filled out from reference TRBV7-8 and TRBJ1-3, the complete variable domain reads GAGVSQSPRYKVAKRGQDVALRCDPISGHVSLFWYQQALGQGPEFLTYFQNEAQLDKSGLPSDRFFAERPEGSVSTLKIQRTQQEDSAVYLCASSLVSGKGGSGNTIYFGEGSWLTVV.

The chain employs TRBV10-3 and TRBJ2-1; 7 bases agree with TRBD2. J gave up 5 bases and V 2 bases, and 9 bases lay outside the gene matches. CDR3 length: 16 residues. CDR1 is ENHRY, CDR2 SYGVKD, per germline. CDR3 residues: CAISEPRAGDHNEQFF. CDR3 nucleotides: TGTGCCATCAGTGAGCCCAGGGCGGGAGACCACAATGAGCAGTTCTTC.

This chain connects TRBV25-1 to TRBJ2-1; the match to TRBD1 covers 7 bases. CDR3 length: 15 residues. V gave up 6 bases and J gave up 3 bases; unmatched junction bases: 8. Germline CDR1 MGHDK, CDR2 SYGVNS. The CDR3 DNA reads TGTGCCAGCAGCCCCAACAGGGGTCTCTACAATGAGCAGTTCTTC. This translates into CASSPNRGLYNEQFF.

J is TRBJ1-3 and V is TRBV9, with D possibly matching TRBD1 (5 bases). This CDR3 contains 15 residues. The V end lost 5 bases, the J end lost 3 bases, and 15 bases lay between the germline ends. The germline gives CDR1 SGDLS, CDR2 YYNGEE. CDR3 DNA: TGTGCCAGCAGTCCGGGGGAGCAGAATGGAAACACCATATATTTT. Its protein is CASSPGEQNGNTIYF.